This T cell receptor (beta chain) appears in the sequencing data of a study of Graves' ophthalmopathy and Graves' hyperthyroidism. General observations from the study: Between ophthalmopathy and stable hyperthyroidism, a 13-signature model drew a separation with nearly 90% sensitivity and approximately 77% specificity. The majority of expanded thyroid clonotypes above 0.001 frequency also occurred in blood.

This CDR3 has 15 amino acids. Germline CDR1 and CDR2: MNHEY and SVGEGT. The V end was cut by 6 bases, the J end by 6 bases, with 20 bases between. RNA transcripts yielded amplified TCR beta CDR3 regions. The first-round RT-PCR employed HTBI primers together with the Qiagen OneStep RT-PCR kit. A multiplex PCR was then performed as the second round. MiXCR, run by TCRdb on the multiplex PCR reads, gives a single entry per CDR3 protein. The sample lists under 400,000 distinct CDR3 sequences; roughly 15% were seen once. PBMCs came from more than 7.5 ml of fresh peripheral blood. A remark on this clonotype: As yet, its antigen is unknown.

What was sequenced was peripheral blood. The chain uses TRBV6-2 or TRBV6-3 and TRBJ1-2; possible D gene TRBD1, 5 bases. The receptor's source is an adult man with Graves' ophthalmopathy. CDR3: CASRPLASRANGYTF. For the CDR3, the DNA is TGTGCCAGCAGACCCTTGGCGTCCAGGGCGAATGGCTACACCTTC.